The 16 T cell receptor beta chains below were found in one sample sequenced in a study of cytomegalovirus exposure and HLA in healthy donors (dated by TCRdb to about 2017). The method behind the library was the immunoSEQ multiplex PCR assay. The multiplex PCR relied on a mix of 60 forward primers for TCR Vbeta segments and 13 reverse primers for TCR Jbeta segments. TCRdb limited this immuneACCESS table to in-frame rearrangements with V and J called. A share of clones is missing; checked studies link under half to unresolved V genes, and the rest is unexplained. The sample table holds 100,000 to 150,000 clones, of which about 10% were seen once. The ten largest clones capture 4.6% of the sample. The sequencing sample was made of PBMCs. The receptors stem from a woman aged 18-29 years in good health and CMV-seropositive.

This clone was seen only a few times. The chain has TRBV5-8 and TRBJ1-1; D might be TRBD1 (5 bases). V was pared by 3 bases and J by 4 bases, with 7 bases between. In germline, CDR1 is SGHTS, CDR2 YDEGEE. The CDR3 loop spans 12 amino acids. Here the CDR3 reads CASSSQGTEAFF. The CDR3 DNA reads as TGTGCCAGCAGCTCTCAGGGCACTGAAGCTTTCTTT.

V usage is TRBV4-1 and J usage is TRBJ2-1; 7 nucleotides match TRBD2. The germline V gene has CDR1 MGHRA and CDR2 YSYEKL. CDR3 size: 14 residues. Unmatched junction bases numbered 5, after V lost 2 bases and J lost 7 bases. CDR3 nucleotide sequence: TGCGCCAGCAGCCAACTGGCGGGAGAAAATGAGCAGTTCTTC. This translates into CASSQLAGENEQFF.

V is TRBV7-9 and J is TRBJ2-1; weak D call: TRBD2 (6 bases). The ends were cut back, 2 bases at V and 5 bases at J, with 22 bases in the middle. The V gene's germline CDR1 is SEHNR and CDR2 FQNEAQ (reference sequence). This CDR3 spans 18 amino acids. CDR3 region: CASSLTRSGASKNNEQFF. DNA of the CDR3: TGTGCCAGCAGCTTAACTCGGTCGGGAGCATCGAAAAACAATGAGCAGTTCTTC.

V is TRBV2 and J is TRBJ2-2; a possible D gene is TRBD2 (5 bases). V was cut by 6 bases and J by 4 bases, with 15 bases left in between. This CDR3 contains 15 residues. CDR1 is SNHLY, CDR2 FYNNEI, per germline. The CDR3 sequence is CASSTGIVTTGELFF. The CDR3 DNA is TGTGCCAGCAGCACCGGGATTGTAACCACCGGGGAGCTGTTTTTT.

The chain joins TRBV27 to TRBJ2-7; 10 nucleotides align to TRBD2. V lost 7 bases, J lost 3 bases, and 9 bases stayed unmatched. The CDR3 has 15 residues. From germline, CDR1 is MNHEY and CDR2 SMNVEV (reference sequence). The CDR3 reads CASTKTRTSGYEQYF. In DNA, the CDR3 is TGTGCCAGCACCAAAACGAGGACTAGCGGCTACGAGCAGTACTTC.

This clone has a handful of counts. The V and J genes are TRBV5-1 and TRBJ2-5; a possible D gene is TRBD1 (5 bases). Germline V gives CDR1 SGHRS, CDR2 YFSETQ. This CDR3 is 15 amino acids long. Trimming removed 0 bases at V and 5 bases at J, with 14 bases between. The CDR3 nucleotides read TGCGCCAGCAGCTTGGATGGGGCTGGATTGGAGACCCAGTACTTC. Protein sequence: CASSLDGAGLETQYF.

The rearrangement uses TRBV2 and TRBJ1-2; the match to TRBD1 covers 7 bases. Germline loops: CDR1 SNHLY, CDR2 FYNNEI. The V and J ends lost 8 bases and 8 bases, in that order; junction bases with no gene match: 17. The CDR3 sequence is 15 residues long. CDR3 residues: CASRGQASTRYGYTF. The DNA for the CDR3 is TGTGCCAGCCGCGGACAGGCGTCTACCCGGTACGGCTACACCTTC.

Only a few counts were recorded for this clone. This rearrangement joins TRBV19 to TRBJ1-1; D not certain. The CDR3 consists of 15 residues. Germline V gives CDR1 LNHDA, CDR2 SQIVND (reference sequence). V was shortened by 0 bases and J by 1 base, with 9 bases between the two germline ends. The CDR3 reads CASSIEDIPNTEAFF. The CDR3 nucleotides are TGTGCCAGTAGTATAGAAGACATCCCGAACACTGAAGCTTTCTTT.

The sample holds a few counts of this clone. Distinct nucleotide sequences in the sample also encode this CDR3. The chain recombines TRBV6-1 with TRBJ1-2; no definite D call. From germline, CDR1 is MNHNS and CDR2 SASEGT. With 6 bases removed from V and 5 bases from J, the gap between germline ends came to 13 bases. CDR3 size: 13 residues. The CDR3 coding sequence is TGTGCCAGCAGCGTAAACAGTTATTATGGCTACACCTTC. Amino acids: CASSVNSYYGYTF.

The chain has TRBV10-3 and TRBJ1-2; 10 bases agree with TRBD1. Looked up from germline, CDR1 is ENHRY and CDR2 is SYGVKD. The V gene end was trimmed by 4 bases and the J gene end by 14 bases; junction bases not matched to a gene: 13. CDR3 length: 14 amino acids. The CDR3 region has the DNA TGTGCCATCAGTGTGGGGACAGGGGTATCAGAGAAAACCTTC. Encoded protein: CAISVGTGVSEKTF.

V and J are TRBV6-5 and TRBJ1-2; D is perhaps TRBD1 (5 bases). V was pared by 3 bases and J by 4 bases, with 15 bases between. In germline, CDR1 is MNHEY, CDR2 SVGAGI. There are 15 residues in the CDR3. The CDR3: CASSYRYGGSYGYTF. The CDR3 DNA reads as TGTGCCAGCAGTTATAGATACGGGGGGTCCTATGGCTACACCTTC.

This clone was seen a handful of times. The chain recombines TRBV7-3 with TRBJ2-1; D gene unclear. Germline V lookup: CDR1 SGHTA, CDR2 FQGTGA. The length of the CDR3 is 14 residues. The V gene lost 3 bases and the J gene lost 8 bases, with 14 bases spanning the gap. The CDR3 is CASSFTASGDEQFF. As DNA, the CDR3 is TGTGCCAGCAGCTTTACAGCCTCAGGCGATGAGCAGTTCTTC.

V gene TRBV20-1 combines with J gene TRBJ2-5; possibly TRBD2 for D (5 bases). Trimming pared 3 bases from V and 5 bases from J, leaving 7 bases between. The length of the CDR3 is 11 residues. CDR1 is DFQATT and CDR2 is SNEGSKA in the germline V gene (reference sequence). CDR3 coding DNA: TGCAGTGCTAGTGGCGGGGAGACCCAGTACTTC. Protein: CSASGGETQYF.

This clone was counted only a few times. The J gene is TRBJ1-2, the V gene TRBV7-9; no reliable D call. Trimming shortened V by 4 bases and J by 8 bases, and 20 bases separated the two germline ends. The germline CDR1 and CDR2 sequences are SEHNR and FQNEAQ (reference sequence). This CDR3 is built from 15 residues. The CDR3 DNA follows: TGTGCCAGCAGCTCCCCCGAAGAGGGTTTGTTAGGCTACACCTTC. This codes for CASSSPEEGLLGYTF.

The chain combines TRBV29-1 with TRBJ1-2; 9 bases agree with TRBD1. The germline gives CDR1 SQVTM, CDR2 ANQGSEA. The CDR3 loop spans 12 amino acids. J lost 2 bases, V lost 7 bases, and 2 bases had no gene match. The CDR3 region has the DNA TGCAGCGCAGGGACAGGGAACTATGGCTACACCTTC. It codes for CSAGTGNYGYTF.

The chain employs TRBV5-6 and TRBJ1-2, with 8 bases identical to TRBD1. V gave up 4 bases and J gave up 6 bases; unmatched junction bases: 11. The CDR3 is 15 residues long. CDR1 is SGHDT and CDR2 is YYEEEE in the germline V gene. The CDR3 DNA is TGTGCCAGCAGCCCCACGGGCAGGGGGCTCAATGGCTACACCTTC. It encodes CASSPTGRGLNGYTF.